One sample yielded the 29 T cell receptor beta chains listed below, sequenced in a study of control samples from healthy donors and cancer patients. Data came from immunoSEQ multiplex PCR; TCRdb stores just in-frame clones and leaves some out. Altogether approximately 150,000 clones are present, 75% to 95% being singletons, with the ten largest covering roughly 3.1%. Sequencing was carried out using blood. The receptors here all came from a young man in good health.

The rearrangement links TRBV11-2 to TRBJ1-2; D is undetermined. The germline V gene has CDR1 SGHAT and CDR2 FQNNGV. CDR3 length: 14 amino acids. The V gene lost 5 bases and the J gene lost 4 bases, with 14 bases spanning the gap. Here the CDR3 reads CASSPRTKGYGYTF. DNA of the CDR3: TGTGCCAGCAGCCCCAGGACCAAAGGCTATGGCTACACCTTC. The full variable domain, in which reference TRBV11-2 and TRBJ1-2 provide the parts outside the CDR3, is EAGVAQSPRYKIIEKRQSVAFWCNPISGHATLYWYQQILGQGPKLLIQFQNNGVVDDSQLPKDRFSAERLKGVDSTLKIQPAKLEDSAVYLCASSPRTKGYGYTFGSGTRLTVV.

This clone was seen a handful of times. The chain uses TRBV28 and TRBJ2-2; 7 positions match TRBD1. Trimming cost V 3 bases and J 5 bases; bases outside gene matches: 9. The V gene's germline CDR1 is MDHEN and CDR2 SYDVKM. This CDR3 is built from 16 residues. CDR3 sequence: CASSFGAGGRTGELFF. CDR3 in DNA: TGTGCCAGCAGTTTCGGGGCAGGGGGAAGGACCGGGGAGCTGTTTTTT.

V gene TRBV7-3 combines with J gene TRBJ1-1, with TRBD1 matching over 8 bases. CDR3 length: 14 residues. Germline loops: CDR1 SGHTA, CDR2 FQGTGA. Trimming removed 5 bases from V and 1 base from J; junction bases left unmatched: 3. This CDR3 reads CASSRGQGNTEAFF. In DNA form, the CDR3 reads TGTGCCAGCAGCCGCGGACAGGGGAACACTGAAGCTTTCTTT.

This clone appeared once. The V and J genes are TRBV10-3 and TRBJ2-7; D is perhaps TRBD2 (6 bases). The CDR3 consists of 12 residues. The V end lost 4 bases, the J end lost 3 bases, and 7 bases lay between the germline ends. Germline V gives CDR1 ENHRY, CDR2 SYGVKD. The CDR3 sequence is CAISGGDYEQYF. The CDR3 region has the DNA TGTGCCATCAGTGGCGGGGACTACGAGCAGTACTTC.

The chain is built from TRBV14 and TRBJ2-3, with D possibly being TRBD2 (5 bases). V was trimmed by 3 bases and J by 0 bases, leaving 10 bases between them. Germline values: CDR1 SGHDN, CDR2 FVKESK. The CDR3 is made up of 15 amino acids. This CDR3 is CASSQGAASTDTQYF. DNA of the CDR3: TGTGCCAGCAGCCAGGGAGCGGCAAGCACAGATACGCAGTATTTT.

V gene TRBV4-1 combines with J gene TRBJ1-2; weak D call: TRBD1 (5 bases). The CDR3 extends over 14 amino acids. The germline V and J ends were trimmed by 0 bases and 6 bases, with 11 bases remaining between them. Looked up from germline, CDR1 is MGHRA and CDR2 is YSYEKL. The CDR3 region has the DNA TGCGCCAGCAGCCAAGATAACAGGTTCGATGGCTACACCTTC. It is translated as CASSQDNRFDGYTF.

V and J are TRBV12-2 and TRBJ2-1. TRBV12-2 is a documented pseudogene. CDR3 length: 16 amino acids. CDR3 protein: CASLSIGGPIYNEQFF. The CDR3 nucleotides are TGTGCAAGTCTAAGTATCGGGGGCCCTATCTACAATGAGCAGTTCTTC.

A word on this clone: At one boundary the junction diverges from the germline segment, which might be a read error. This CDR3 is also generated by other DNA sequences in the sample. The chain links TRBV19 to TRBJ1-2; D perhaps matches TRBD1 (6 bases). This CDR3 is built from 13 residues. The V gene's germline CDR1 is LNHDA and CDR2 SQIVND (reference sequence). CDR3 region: CASSGTTNYGYTF. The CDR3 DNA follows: TGTGCCAGCTCCGGGACAACTAACTATGGCTATACCTTC.

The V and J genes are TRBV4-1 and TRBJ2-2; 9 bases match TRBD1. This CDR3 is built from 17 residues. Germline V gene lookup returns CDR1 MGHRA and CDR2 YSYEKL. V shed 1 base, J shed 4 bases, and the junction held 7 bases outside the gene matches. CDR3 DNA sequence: TGCGCCAGCAGCCAAGGTACAGGGGGCTTGGGCACCGGGGAGCTGTTTTTT. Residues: CASSQGTGGLGTGELFF.

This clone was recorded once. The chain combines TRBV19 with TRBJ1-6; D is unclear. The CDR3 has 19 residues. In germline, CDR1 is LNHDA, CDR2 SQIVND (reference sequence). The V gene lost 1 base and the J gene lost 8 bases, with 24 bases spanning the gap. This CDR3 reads CASSIGVRDSDGLYSPLHF. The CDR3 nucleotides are TGTGCCAGTAGTATAGGAGTAAGGGATTCAGACGGGTTATATTCACCCCTCCACTTT. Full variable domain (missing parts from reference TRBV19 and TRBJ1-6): DGGITQSPKYLFRKEGQNVTLSCEQNLNHDAMYWYRQDPGQGLRLIYYSQIVNDFQKGDIAEGYSVSREKKESFPLTVTSAQKNPTAFYLCASSIGVRDSDGLYSPLHFGNGTRLTVT.

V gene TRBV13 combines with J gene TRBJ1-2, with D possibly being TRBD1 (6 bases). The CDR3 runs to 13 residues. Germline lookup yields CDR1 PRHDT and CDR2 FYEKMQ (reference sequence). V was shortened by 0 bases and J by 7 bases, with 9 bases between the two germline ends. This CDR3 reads CASSLGGQSGYTF. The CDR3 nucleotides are TGTGCCAGCAGCTTAGGTGGACAGAGTGGCTACACCTTC.

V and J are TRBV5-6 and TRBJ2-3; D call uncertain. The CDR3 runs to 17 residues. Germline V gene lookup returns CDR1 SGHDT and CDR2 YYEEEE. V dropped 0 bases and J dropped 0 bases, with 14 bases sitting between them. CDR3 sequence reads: CASSLEVVDESTDTQYF. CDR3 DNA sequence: TGTGCCAGCAGCTTGGAGGTCGTAGACGAAAGCACAGATACGCAGTATTTT.

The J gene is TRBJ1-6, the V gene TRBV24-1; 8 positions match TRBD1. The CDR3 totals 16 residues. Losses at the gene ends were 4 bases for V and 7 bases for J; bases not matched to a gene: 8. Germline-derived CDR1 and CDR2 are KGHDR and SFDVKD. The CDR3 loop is CATSDPGQGGNSPLHF. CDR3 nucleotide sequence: TGTGCCACCAGTGACCCCGGACAGGGAGGGAATTCACCCCTCCACTTT.

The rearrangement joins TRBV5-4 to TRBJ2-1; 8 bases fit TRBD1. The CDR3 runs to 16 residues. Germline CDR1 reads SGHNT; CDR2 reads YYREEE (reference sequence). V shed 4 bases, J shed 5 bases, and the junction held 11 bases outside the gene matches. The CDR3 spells CASSHRSGTGHNEQFF. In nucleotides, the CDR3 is TGTGCCAGCAGCCATAGGTCCGGGACAGGTCACAATGAGCAGTTCTTC.

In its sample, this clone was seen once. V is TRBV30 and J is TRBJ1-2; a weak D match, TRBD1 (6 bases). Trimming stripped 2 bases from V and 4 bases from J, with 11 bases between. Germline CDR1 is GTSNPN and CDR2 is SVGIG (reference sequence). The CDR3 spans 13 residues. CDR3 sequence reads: CAWSPGDGYGYTF. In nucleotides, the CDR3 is TGTGCCTGGAGTCCAGGGGATGGCTATGGCTACACCTTC.

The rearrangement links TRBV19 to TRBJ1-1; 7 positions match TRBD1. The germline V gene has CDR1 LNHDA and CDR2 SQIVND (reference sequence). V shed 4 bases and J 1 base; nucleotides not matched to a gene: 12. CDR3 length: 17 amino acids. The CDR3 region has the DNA TGTGCCAGTAGTACCCATTTACAGGGGAGGAAGAACACTGAAGCTTTCTTT. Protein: CASSTHLQGRKNTEAFF. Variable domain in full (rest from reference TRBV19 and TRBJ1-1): DGGITQSPKYLFRKEGQNVTLSCEQNLNHDAMYWYRQDPGQGLRLIYYSQIVNDFQKGDIAEGYSVSREKKESFPLTVTSAQKNPTAFYLCASSTHLQGRKNTEAFFGQGTRLTVV.

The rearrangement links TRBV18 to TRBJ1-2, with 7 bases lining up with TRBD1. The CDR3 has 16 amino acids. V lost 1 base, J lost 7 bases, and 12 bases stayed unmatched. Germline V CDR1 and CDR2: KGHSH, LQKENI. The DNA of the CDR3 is TGTGCCAGCTCACCACAAACCTGGACAGGAATCTTTGGCTACACCTTC. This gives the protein CASSPQTWTGIFGYTF.

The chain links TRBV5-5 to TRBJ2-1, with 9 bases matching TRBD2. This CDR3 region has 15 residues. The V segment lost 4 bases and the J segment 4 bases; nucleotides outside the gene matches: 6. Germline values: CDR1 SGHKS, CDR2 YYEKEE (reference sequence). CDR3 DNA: TGTGCCAGCAGCATGAGCGGGGGGCTATACAATGAGCAGTTCTTC. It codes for CASSMSGGLYNEQFF.

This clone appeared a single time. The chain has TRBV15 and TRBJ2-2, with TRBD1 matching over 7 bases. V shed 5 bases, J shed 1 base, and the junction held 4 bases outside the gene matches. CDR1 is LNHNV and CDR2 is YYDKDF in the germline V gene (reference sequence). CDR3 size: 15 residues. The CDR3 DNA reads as TGTGCCACCAGCTCTGGACAGGTGAACACCGGGGAGCTGTTTTTT. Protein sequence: CATSSGQVNTGELFF.

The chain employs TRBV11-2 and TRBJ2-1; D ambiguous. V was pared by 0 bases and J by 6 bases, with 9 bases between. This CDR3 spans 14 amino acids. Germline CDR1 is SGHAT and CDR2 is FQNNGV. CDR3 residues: CASSLDLVANEQFF. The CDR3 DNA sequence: TGTGCCAGCAGCTTAGATCTTGTCGCCAATGAGCAGTTCTTC.

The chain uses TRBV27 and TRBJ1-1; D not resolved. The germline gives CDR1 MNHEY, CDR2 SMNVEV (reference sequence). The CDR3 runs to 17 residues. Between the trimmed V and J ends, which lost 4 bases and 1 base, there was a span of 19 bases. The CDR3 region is CASSSFSGRLPNTEAFF. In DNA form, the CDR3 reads TGTGCCAGCAGTTCTTTCTCTGGACGGCTTCCGAACACTGAAGCTTTCTTT.

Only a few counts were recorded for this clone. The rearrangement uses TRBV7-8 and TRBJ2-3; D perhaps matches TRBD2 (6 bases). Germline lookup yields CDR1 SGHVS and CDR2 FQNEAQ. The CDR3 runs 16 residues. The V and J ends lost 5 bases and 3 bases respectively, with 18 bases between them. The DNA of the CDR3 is TGTGCCAGCAGCCCCTTCGCGGGGCCATTAACAGATACGCAGTATTTT. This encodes CASSPFAGPLTDTQYF.

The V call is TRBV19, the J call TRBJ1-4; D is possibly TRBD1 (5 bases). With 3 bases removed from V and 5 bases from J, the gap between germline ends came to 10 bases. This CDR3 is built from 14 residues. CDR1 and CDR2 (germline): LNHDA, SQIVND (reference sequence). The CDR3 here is CASSIWGPNEKLFF. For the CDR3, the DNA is TGTGCCAGTAGTATTTGGGGCCCCAATGAAAAACTGTTTTTT.

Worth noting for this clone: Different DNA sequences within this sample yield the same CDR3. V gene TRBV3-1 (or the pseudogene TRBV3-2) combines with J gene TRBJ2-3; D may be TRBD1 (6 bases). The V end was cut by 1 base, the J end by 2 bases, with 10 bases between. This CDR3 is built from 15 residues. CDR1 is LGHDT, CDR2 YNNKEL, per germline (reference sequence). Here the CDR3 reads CASSQVAGATDTQYF. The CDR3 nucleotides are TGTGCCAGCAGCCAAGTCGCAGGGGCCACAGATACGCAGTATTTT.

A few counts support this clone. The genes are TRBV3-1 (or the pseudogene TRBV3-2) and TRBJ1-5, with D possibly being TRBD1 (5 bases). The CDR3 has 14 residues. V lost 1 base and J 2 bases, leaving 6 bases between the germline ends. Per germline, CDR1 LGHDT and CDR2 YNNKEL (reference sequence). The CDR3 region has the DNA TGTGCCAGCAGCCAAGGAGGGGGCAATCAGCCCCAGCATTTT. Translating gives CASSQGGGNQPQHF.

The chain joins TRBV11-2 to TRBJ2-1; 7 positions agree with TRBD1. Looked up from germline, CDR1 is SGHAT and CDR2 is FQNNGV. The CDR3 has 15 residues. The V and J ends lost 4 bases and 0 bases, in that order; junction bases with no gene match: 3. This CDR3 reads CASSSGQRSYNEQFF. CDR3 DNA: TGTGCCAGCAGCTCGGGACAGCGCTCCTACAATGAGCAGTTCTTC.

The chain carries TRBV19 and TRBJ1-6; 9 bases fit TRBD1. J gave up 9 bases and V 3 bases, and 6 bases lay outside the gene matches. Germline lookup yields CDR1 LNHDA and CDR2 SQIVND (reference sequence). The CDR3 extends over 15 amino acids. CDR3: CASSIGQGMGSPLHF. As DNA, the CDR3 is TGTGCCAGTAGTATCGGACAGGGGATGGGTTCACCCCTCCACTTT. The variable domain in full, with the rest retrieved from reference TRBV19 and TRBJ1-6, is DGGITQSPKYLFRKEGQNVTLSCEQNLNHDAMYWYRQDPGQGLRLIYYSQIVNDFQKGDIAEGYSVSREKKESFPLTVTSAQKNPTAFYLCASSIGQGMGSPLHFGNGTRLTVT.

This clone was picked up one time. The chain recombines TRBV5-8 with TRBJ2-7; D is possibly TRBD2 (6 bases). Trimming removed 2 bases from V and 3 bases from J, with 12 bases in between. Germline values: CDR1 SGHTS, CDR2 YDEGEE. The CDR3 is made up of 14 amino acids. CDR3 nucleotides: TGTGCCAGCAGCTTTTGGGGGGAGGACTACGAGCAGTACTTC. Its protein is CASSFWGEDYEQYF.

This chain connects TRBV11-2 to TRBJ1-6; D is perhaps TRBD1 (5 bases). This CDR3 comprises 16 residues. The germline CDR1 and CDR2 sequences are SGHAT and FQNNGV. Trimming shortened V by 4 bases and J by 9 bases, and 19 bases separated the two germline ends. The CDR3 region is CASSYRTWGTPSPLHF. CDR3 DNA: TGTGCCAGCAGCTACCGAACCTGGGGGACTCCTTCACCCCTCCACTTT.